This T cell receptor (beta chain) was documented in a study of cytomegalovirus exposure and HLA in healthy donors (dated by TCRdb to 2016 to 2017). For the wider study: An earlier analysis of roughly 500 of the donors reported approximately 280 Gb of sequence data and 100 million to 120 million unique TCR beta sequences obtained from roughly 170 million T cells. About 320 gigabases of sequencing data and approximately 85 million unique TCR sequences were included in an early release covering 550 to 650 HLA-typed donors. Of the 300 to 450 genotyped donors, approximately 83% fell in the genetic ancestry cluster associated with self-reported Caucasian donors. The study aimed to test whether signatures of past pathogen exposure could be identified by cataloging public T cell receptors. The T cell repertoires of several hundred subjects were profiled by immunosequencing and related to cytomegalovirus serostatus. A separate validation cohort of roughly 130 different subjects was used in addition to the approximately 670-subject first cohort. To predict cytomegalovirus infection status, the study brought together high-throughput TCR immunosequencing, statistical association of individual TCRs with disease status, and machine learning. A later analysis re-examined previously published TCR beta repertoires from over 500 donors and added high-resolution HLA genotyping to investigate patterns of TCR occurrence. Rather than drawing on any new phenotypic data, the later analysis identified candidate immune exposures from TCR beta sequences and the way those sequences occurred across donors. To decide whether each TCR beta V gene segment behaved as functional or pseudogenic, an earlier analysis of some 540 of the donors relied on high-throughput TCR beta sequencing. Donor age, sex, ethnicity and CMV serostatus were compiled alongside the repertoire data. Genome-wide SNP genotypes for about three fifths of the roughly 670 donors were used in a later genetic analysis, which treated that subset as a discovery cohort. Every discovery cohort repertoire had been produced on one sequencing platform. HLA typing included class I and class II loci at four-digit resolution. Typing coverage differed by locus: A, B, C, DRB1 and DQB1 were typed in about 620-630 donors, DQA1 in about 550, DPA1 in around 600, and DPB1 in just under 490. Roughly five DR-DQ haplotypes were handled as single units for association and clustering because linkage in the cohort was strong. Across some 400 genotyped donors of the cohort, an average of 235,054 unique TCR beta nucleotide sequences per donor were sequenced, and roughly a sixth of those sequences were non-productive.

In regard to this clone: Its antigen is still unknown.

Results the study describes overall, beyond this receptor: Specific HLA alleles were associated with some 15,000 TCR beta sequences at a false discovery rate of 0.05 in a later analysis. A later genetic analysis associated a missense DCLRE1C variant with V-gene and J-gene trimming of TCR beta chains, and an independent cohort replicated the association. According to the authors, the approach could potentially be generalized to other disease states and immunological phenotypes. A few of the identified cytomegalovirus-associated TCR beta chains were confirmed in vitro to be specific for cytomegalovirus antigens. In the study, 150 to 200 TCR beta chains were listed as associated with cytomegalovirus. In a later analysis, most CMV-associated TCR beta chains were found to appear HLA-restricted, with HLA associations seemingly driven largely by CMV exposure. Most TCR sequences were observed very rarely across donors, whereas some public TCRs were present in many individuals. Because HLA typing was unavailable for some donors at each locus, only the typed subset was used in association tests. According to a later analysis, parvovirus B19, influenza, CMV and Epstein-Barr virus appeared linked to several top co-occurrence clusters. In a later analysis, the rate of TCR association differed among HLA loci, with DRB1 alleles having the most associated TCRs and HLA-C alleles having the fewest. Compared with the roughly 700-donor mean, donors in an Asian-associated ancestry cluster had fewer N-insertions in productive TCRs, according to a later genetic analysis. Linkage disequilibrium might explain the correlated functional status among segregating V segments, but an unknown experimental factor could not be excluded. Broadly in line with IMGT annotations, most TCR beta V segments showed up in productive rearrangements about 87% or about 30% of the time in an earlier analysis of about 500 of the donors. A group of highly shared sequence variants was considered likely to be a technical artifact of the sequencing pipeline. Because the 87-base-pair reads could not distinguish some IMGT-functional V segments, including TRBV6-2 and TRBV6-3, those segments were excluded. For the cohort, immune exposure information was limited to CMV serostatus. Roughly 17 rarely observed V segments, including chromosome 9 orphons, were excluded from the earlier analysis of about 600 of the donors because counts were too low. Compared with equally common non-associated chains, HLA-associated TCR beta chains in a later analysis were more clonally expanded and had lower generation probabilities. Roughly uniform sequencing depth across donors was assumed in presence/absence analyses, although this assumption may not hold. A further reported finding was that TCR beta sequences accurately predicted the HLA-A and HLA-B alleles for most subjects in the first cohort. This cohort had only TCR beta chains sequenced, and the lack of alpha or paired-chain data limited which features could be detected. Cytomegalovirus status was reported to be diagnosed by the classifier with high specificity and sensitivity in both the original and validation cohorts. When HLA alleles, especially DR and DQ, strongly co-occurred, TCR associations were difficult to assign to individual alleles.

Receptor libraries were prepared by the immunoSEQ multiplex PCR assay. For the multiplex PCR, a mixture combining 60 forward primers for TCR Vbeta segments and 13 reverse primers for TCR Jbeta segments was used. A multiplex PCR assay on genomic DNA amplified the CDR3 region of rearranged TCR beta genes. Amplified TCR beta libraries were sequenced as 87-base-pair reads on the Illumina HiSeq System. In the paper's pipeline: A later analysis tallied around 82 million unique TCR beta chains across the approximately 670 repertoires, and 10 million to 11 million of those chains were shared by two or more donors. To remove PCR and sequencing errors, raw reads were error-corrected and collapsed into unique sequences using a nearest-neighbor algorithm that merged closely related sequences. Alignment of CDR3 sequences to IMGT reference sequences was used to assign V, D and J gene segments. For a sequence to be retained, at least a six-nucleotide match to both a V gene segment and a J gene segment was required. A rearrangement was called productive if the CDR3 had no stop codons and remained in frame with V and J, and every other rearrangement was called non-productive. CDR3 was defined by IMGT convention, running from the second conserved V-encoded cysteine to the conserved J-encoded phenylalanine. Sequences without an unambiguous match to a single V gene segment were excluded from the earlier analysis of several hundred of the donors. An earlier analysis of around 600 of the donors classified V segments as functional when productive rearrangements were above 56.7% and as segregating when the standard deviation between donors was above 5%. A statistical classification framework was built for diagnosing cytomegalovirus status from the catalog of TCR beta chain sequences. A later analysis assigned V and J genes by comparing TCR nucleotide sequences with IMGT/GENE-DB human TR gene sequences. In a later analysis, CDR3 sequences and most-parsimonious VDJ recombination scenarios were assigned using the TCRdist pipeline. In a later analysis, each TCR beta chain was defined by its CDR3 amino acid sequence together with its V-gene family, and reads without a unique V-gene family were excluded. In a later analysis, 450 to 600 highly shared, low-generation-probability nucleotide sequences were removed to address suspected cross-contamination and a sequencing artifact. In a later analysis, a clonal expansion index for each public chain was calculated from normalized within-repertoire ranks of inferred template counts. In a later analysis, generation probabilities were computed with a VDJ recombination model fitted to out-of-frame rearrangements, and the resulting probabilities were checked against IGoR. A later analysis scored TCR-TCR, TCR-HLA and TCR-CMV co-occurrence with hypergeometric tests, applying a repertoire-size bias correction to TCR pairs. False discovery rates were estimated in a later analysis by permuting HLA or CMV assignments 20 times. In a later analysis, co-occurring TCRs were grouped with DBSCAN, and TCRdist sequence similarity was added when clustering was performed within HLA-allele-positive subsets. For co-occurrence clustering, repertoires with fewer than 30,000 or more than 120,000 public chains were excluded, along with roughly 5 repertoires with anomalous nucleotide sharing. Entries here come from immuneACCESS through TCRdb and include only in-frame sequences with V and J called. Some clones fail to appear in such tables; in the studies checked, an unresolved V gene covers under half of the shortfall, and the cause of the remainder is unknown. V, J and clone size reflect that table, while D and trimming were determined from the DNA. The sample's own table lists some 130,000 clones. The leading ten clones occupy under 2% of the sample.

The cohort comprised some 700 healthy bone marrow donors. At the time of sampling, all cohort members were nominally healthy, though unrecorded immune exposures were likely present. The donor tested CMV seropositive, placing the donor among the 289 seropositive members of the cohort. Every donor gave a peripheral blood sample, and the peripheral blood mononuclear cells from that sample were used for TCR beta sequencing. The Qiagen DNeasy Blood Extraction Kit was used to extract genomic DNA from the blood cell samples. The CDR3 runs 15 residues from the cysteine to the phenylalanine. This entry keeps only the CDR3 DNA: 45 bases, framed from base 1. The trim is 0 bases for V and 1 base for J, with a gap of 10 bases between the germline ends. CDR1 is given as MNHEY and CDR2 as SVGAGI, both from the germline V gene.

The clonotype originates from a woman between 40 and 55 years old in good health and CMV-seropositive. The sequenced material came from PBMCs. The chain links TRBV6-5 with TRBJ2-7; the D gene is unclear. At the DNA level, the sequence is TGTGCCAGCAGTTACTCGGGCGCATTATCCTACGAGCAGTACTTC. This gives the protein CASSYSGALSYEQYF.